One and the same sample provided the 3 T cell receptor beta chains below, sequenced in a study of blood T cell repertoires in COVID-19. Clones were sequenced by immunoSEQ multiplex PCR, and TCRdb holds only the in-frame ones, with some missing. Of 180,000 or so clones in the sample, roughly 89% were seen once. Sequenced: peripheral blood. These receptors all come from a woman aged 50 to 65 with acute or convalescent COVID-19.

V is TRBV10-3 and J is TRBJ2-1, with 14 positions matching TRBD2. Germline assignment: CDR1 ENHRY and CDR2 SYGVKD. CDR3 length: 17 residues. Trimming removed 4 bases from V and 3 bases from J; junction bases left unmatched: 5. In nucleotides, the CDR3 is TGTGCCATCAGTGGAACCGGGACTAGCGGGAGCTACAATGAGCAGTTCTTC. Protein sequence: CAISGTGTSGSYNEQFF.

The V and J genes are TRBV11-2 and TRBJ2-3; TRBD2 aligns across 16 bases. Germline V gene data show CDR1 as SGHAT and CDR2 as FQNNGV. This CDR3 has 19 amino acids. V trimming: 3 bases; J trimming: 1 base; junction bases outside the gene matches: 7. The CDR3 spells CASSFRGLAGGPRTDTQYF. The CDR3 bases are TGTGCCAGCAGCTTCAGGGGACTAGCGGGAGGGCCCCGCACAGATACGCAGTATTTT.

The genes are TRBV5-1 and TRBJ2-4; 7 bases map to TRBD1. V trimming: 7 bases; J trimming: 0 bases; junction bases outside the gene matches: 7. Germline CDR1 is SGHRS and CDR2 is YFSETQ. The CDR3 sequence is 15 residues long. The CDR3 region is CASGTEQLAKNIQYF. The CDR3 DNA is TGCGCCAGCGGGACAGAACAACTAGCCAAAAACATTCAGTACTTC.